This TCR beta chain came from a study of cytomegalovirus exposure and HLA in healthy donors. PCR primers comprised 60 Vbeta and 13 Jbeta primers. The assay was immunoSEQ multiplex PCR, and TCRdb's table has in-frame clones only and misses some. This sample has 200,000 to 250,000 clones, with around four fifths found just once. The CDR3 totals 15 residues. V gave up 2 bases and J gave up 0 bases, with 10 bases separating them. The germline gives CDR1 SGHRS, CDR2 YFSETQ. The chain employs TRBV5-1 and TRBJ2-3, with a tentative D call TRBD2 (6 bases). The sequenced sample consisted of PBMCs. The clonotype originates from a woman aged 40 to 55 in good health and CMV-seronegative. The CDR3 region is CASSFPAGSTDTQYF. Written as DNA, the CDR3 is TGCGCCAGCAGCTTCCCCGCGGGGAGCACAGATACGCAGTATTTT.